The rows below give T cell receptor beta chains drawn from one sample of a study of shared clonotypes between healthy human individuals. Repertoires were generated with immunoSEQ multiplex PCR, while TCRdb's copy carries only in-frame clones and drops some. The table lists under 2,000,000 clones, less than 95% of them singletons. Source material: naive CD8+ T cells sorted from blood. Source of these receptors: a man between 18 and 35 years old in good health. The CDR3 runs from the conserved cysteine through the conserved F or W. A D gene is named only where the DNA matches it firmly. Clone size is stated in some rows and not others, as once, few, many or a class when expanded.

>.|.|TRBV9|TRBJ1-2
TGTGCCAGCAGCGTAGATGGGGGTCCCAGCTATGGCTACACCTTC
CASSVDGGPSYGYTF
>.|once|TRBV7-2|TRBJ2-7
TGTGCCAGCAGCTTCCTTCCAGGAGCCTACGAGCAGTACTTC
CASSFLPGAYEQYF
>.|.|TRBV9|TRBJ2-1
TGTGCCAGCAGCGCGTCTACCGGCGGGGCATTTCATGAGCAGTTCTTC
CASSASTGGAFHEQFF
>TRBD2|.|TRBV7-9|TRBJ2-1
TGTGCCAGCAGGGCGACTAGCGGGTTCCCCGATGAGCAGTTCTTC
CASRATSGFPDEQFF
>.|.|TRBV5-8|TRBJ1-1
TGTGCCAGCAGCTTTGGGGGTACTGAAGCTTTCTTT
CASSFGGTEAFF
>.|.|TRBV10-3|TRBJ2-7
TGTGCCATCAGTGAAAGGGCGGCGGACGAGCAGTACTTC
CAISERAADEQYF
>TRBD1|.|TRBV6-1|TRBJ2-7
TGTGCCAGCACCGCAGAGGACAGGCTCTACGAGCAGTACTTC
CASTAEDRLYEQYF
>.|once|TRBV7-9|TRBJ1-2
TGTGCCAGCAGCTTACAGGGAATATATGGCTACACCTTC
CASSLQGIYGYTF
>.|.|TRBV19|TRBJ1-6
TGTGCCAGTAGTATAGATCAGCCAGGCGCTTTTAGCTCCTATAATTCACCCCTCCACTTT
CASSIDQPGAFSSYNSPLHF
>.|.|TRBV15|TRBJ2-3
TGTGCCACCAGCAGAGATCTAGGGGGAGGGTTGACAGATACGCAGTATTTT
CATSRDLGGGLTDTQYF
>.|.|TRBV5-4|TRBJ2-7
TGTGCCAGCAGCCCCGGACATAACTACGAGCAGTACTTC
CASSPGHNYEQYF
>.|.|TRBV7-9|TRBJ2-2
TGTGCCAGCAGCTTTTTGGGGGTCCCCGGGGAGCTGTTTTTT
CASSFLGVPGELFF
>.|.|TRBV11-3|TRBJ2-1
TGTGCCAGCAGCTTAGTTGGCAGCGGGTCCAATGAGCAGTTCTTC
CASSLVGSGSNEQFF
>TRBD1|once|TRBV4-1|TRBJ2-3
TGCGCCAGCAGCCAAGAGACAGGGGCAGATACGCAGTATTTT
CASSQETGADTQYF
>.|.|TRBV13|TRBJ1-2
TGTGCCAGCAGCTTAGGCCGGGAGGGAACGGGGGGCTACACCTTC
CASSLGREGTGGYTF
>.|.|TRBV13|TRBJ2-7
TGTGCCAGCAGCCCGACCCAAGGTCGGCACGAGCAGTACTTC
CASSPTQGRHEQYF
>TRBD1|.|TRBV13|TRBJ2-7
TGTGCCAGCAGCTCCTTAACAGGGGCGAGGGAGCAGTACTTC
CASSSLTGAREQYF
>.|.|TRBV5-6|TRBJ2-4
TGTGCCAGCAGCTGGGACCGGGGCAAAAACATTCAGTACTTC
CASSWDRGKNIQYF
>.|.|TRBV13|TRBJ1-1
TGTGCCAGCACAGGGGAGAACACTGAAGCTTTCTTT
CASTGENTEAFF
>TRBD1|once|TRBV6-5|TRBJ1-1
TGTGCCAGCAGACTACAGGGGGATGAAGCTTTCTTT
CASRLQGDEAFF
>.|.|TRBV11-2|TRBJ2-1
TGTGCCAGCAGTTTCTCCCTCAATGAGCAGTTCTTC
CASSFSLNEQFF
>.|.|TRBV19|TRBJ2-1
TGTGCCAGTAGTTGGGACTCTTACAATGAGCAGTTCTTC
CASSWDSYNEQFF
>.|.|TRBV29-1|TRBJ2-2
TGCAGCGTTGTTTTGAGCGGAAAGAACACCGGGGAGCTGTTTTTT
CSVVLSGKNTGELFF
>.|.|TRBV6-5|TRBJ1-1
TGTGCCAGCAGTCTGACAGGCGGGAACACTGAAGCTTTCTTT
CASSLTGGNTEAFF
>TRBD1|.|TRBV6-5|TRBJ2-7
TGTGCCAGCAGTTACTCGACAGGGGGATTAGCCTACGAGCAGTACTTC
CASSYSTGGLAYEQYF
>.|.|TRBV9|TRBJ2-5
TGTGCCAGCAGCAAGGGGGACTACCCCCCTCAAGAGACCCAGTACTTC
CASSKGDYPPQETQYF
>.|.|TRBV9|TRBJ1-2
TGTGCCAGCAGCGTAACCCTTTCAGGGGAGGAAACCTATGGCTACACCTTC
CASSVTLSGEETYGYTF